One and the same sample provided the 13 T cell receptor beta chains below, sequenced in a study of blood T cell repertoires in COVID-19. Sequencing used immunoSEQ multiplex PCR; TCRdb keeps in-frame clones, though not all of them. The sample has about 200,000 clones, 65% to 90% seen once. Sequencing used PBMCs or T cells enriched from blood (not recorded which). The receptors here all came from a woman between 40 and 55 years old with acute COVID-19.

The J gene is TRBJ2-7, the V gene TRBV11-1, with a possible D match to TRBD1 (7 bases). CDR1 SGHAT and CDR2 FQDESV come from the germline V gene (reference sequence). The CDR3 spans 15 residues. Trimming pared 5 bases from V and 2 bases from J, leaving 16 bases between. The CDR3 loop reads CASSPGGTVPYEQYF. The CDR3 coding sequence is TGTGCCAGCAGCCCCGGAGGGACAGTCCCCTACGAGCAGTACTTC.

CDR3 sequence: CASCLKGAGEKLFF. The CDR3 DNA sequence: TGTGCCAGCTGCCTCAAGGGGGCAGGCGAAAAACTGTTTTTT. This rearrangement joins TRBV3-1 (or the pseudogene TRBV3-2) to TRBJ1-4; 7 bases map to TRBD1. CDR3 size: 14 residues. Per germline, CDR1 LGHDT and CDR2 YNNKEL (reference sequence). After removal of 8 bases from V and 8 bases from J, the junction contained 11 bases not matched to a gene.

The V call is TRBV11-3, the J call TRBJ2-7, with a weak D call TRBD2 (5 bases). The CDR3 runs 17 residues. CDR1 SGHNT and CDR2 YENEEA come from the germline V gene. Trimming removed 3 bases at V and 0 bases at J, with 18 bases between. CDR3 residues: CASSFPLMTGSSYEQYF. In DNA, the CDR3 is TGTGCCAGCAGCTTTCCCCTAATGACGGGAAGCTCCTACGAGCAGTACTTC.

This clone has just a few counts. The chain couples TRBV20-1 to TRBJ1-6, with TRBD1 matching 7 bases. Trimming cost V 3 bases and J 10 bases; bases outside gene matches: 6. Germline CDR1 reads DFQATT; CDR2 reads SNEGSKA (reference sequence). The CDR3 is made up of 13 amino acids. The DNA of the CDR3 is TGCAGTGCTAGTGTACAGGGGTTGTCACCCCTCCACTTT. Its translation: CSASVQGLSPLHF.

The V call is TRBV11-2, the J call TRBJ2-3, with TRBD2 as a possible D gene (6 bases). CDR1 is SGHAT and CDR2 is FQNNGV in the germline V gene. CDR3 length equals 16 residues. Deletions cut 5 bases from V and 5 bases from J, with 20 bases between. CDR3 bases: TGTGCCAGCAGCCCCCATGAGCGGGTGAGTGGAGATACGCAGTATTTT. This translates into CASSPHERVSGDTQYF. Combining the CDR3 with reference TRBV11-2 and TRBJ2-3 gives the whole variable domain EAGVAQSPRYKIIEKRQSVAFWCNPISGHATLYWYQQILGQGPKLLIQFQNNGVVDDSQLPKDRFSAERLKGVDSTLKIQPAKLEDSAVYLCASSPHERVSGDTQYFGPGTRLTVL.

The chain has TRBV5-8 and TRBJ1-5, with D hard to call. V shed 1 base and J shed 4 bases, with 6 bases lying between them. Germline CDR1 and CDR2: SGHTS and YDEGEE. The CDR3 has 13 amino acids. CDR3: CASSLYGNQPQHF. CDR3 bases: TGTGCCAGCAGCTTGTACGGGAATCAGCCCCAGCATTTT. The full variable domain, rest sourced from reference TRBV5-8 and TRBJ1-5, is EAGVTQSPTHLIKTRGQQATLRCSPISGHTSVYWYQQALGLGLQFLLWYDEGEERNRGNFPPRFSGRQFPNYSSELNVNALELEDSALYLCASSLYGNQPQHFGDGTRLSIL.

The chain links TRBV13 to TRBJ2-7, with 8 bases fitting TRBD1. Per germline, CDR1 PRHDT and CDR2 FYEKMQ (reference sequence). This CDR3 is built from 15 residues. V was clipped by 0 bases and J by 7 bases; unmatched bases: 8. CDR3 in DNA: TGTGCCAGCAGCTTAGGGTTGGACAGGGTAGTGGAGCAGTACTTC. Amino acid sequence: CASSLGLDRVVEQYF.

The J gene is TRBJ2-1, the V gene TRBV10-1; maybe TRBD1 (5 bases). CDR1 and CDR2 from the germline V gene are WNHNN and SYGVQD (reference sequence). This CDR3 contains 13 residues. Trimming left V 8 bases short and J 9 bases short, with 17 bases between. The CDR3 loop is CASSQATGSEQFF. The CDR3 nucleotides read TGCGCCAGCTCACAGGCTACTGGGTCTGAGCAGTTCTTC.

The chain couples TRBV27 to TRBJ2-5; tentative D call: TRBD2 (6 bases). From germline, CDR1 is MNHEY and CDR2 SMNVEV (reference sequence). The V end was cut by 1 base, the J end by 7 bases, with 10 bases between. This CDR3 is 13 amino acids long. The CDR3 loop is CASSLWGVGTQYF. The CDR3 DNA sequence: TGTGCCAGCAGTTTATGGGGGGTCGGGACCCAGTACTTC.

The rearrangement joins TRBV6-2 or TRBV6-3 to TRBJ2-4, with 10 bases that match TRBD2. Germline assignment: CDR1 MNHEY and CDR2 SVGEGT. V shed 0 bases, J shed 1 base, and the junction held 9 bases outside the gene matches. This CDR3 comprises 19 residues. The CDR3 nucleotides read TGTGCCAGCAGTTACTCGAAAGCGGGAGGGCCCCCGGCCAAAAACATTCAGTACTTC. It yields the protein CASSYSKAGGPPAKNIQYF.

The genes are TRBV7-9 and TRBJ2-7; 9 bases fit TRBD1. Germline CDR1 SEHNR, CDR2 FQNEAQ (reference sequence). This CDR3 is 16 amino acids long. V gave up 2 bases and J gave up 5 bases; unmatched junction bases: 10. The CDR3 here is CASSLIVGTGTDEQYF. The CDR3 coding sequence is TGTGCCAGCAGCTTAATAGTAGGGACAGGGACCGACGAGCAGTACTTC. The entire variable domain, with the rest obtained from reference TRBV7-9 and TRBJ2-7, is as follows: DTGVSQNPRHKITKRGQNVTFRCDPISEHNRLYWYRQTLGQGPEFLTYFQNEAQLEKSRLLSDRFSAERPKGSFSTLEIQRTEQGDSAMYLCASSLIVGTGTDEQYFGPGTRLTVT.

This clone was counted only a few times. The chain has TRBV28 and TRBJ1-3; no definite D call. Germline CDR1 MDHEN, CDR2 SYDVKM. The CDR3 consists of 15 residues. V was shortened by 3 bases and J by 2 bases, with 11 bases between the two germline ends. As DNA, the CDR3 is TGTGCCAGCAGTTTGGAGGGAGTGGCTGGAAACACCATATATTTT. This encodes CASSLEGVAGNTIYF.

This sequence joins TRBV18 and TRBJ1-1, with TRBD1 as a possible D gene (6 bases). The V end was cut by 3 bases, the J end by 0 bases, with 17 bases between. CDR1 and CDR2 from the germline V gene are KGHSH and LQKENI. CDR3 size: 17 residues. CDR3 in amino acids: CASSPGGAGALNTEAFF. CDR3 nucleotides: TGTGCCAGCTCACCCGGGGGGGCAGGGGCGCTGAACACTGAAGCTTTCTTT.